The present TCR beta chain was sequenced within a study of blood T cell repertoires in COVID-19. Across the whole study: From the United States, Italy and Spain came samples of acute and convalescent COVID-19. T cells, B-cell-depleted T cells, or PBMCs supplied cDNA or gDNA.

V was clipped by 0 bases and J by 4 bases, with 10 bases between them. Germline CDR1 reads SGHKS; CDR2 reads YYEKEE (reference sequence). The CDR3 length is 14 residues. In the study's own analysis: Counts of nucleated cells, estimated from reference gene primer amplification, were obtained. Data came from immunoSEQ multiplex PCR; TCRdb stores just in-frame clones and leaves some out. V, J and clone size were drawn from that table, and D and trimming were deduced from the DNA. The sample carries over 75,000 clones, 88% recorded once. The Seattle patients, enrolled during active infection, were followed longitudinally.

The rearrangement links TRBV5-5 to TRBJ1-2; tentatively, D is TRBD1 (5 bases). The sequenced sample consisted of peripheral blood. This clonotype was sampled from a man aged 45-65 years with COVID-19, enrolled during active disease. The CDR3 bases are TGTGCCAGCAGCTTGGTGGTTGACAGCTATGGCTACACCTTC. Translation: CASSLVVDSYGYTF.